The 17 T cell receptor beta chains reported below all come from one sample, sequenced in a study of cytomegalovirus exposure and HLA in healthy donors. 60 Vbeta and 13 Jbeta primers were used in PCR. Generated by immunoSEQ multiplex PCR, the TCRdb table keeps only in-frame clones and is missing some. The sample consists of 190,000 or so clones, approximately 85% of them appearing once. Sequenced sample: PBMCs. The receptors were sampled from a girl aged 5 to 17 in good health and CMV-seropositive.

The chain uses TRBV18 and TRBJ1-1, with D possibly TRBD1 on 5 matching bases. CDR3 length: 16 residues. Germline V gene data show CDR1 as KGHSH and CDR2 as LQKENI. V lost 2 bases and J lost 2, with 15 bases in between. The CDR3 here is CASSPSDPGVNTEAFF. CDR3 coding DNA: TGTGCCAGCTCACCATCGGACCCGGGGGTAAACACTGAAGCTTTCTTT.

The gene calls are TRBV12-5 and TRBJ2-7, with 7 nucleotides matching TRBD1. Germline lookup yields CDR1 LGHNT and CDR2 FRNRAP. V was pared by 6 bases and J by 1 base, with 3 bases of the junction left unmatched. This CDR3 is built from 13 residues. Here the CDR3 reads CASGRDRSYEQYF. CDR3 in DNA: TGTGCTAGTGGACGGGACAGATCCTACGAGCAGTACTTC.

The chain recombines TRBV25-1 with TRBJ2-5; 7 nucleotides align to TRBD1. J gave up 5 bases and V 4 bases, and 1 base lay outside the gene matches. The CDR3 runs 12 residues. Germline CDR1 is MGHDK and CDR2 is SYGVNS. CDR3 in amino acids: CASSGGGETQYF. CDR3 in DNA: TGTGCCAGCAGTGGAGGGGGCGAGACCCAGTACTTC.

In this sample, this clone turned up a few times. The V gene is TRBV7-6, the J gene TRBJ2-1; 8 nucleotides match TRBD1. The CDR3 runs to 14 residues. J lost 6 bases, V lost 5 bases, and 6 bases had no gene match. Germline V gene sequence: CDR1 SGHVS, CDR2 FNYEAQ. CDR3 sequence (DNA): TGTGCCAGCAGCGCTCGGACAGGGAGCAATGAGCAGTTCTTC. It yields the protein CASSARTGSNEQFF.

The chain has TRBV18 and TRBJ1-4; 9 positions agree with TRBD1. The CDR3 is 15 residues long. J lost 7 bases, V lost 6 bases, and 9 bases had no gene match. CDR1 and CDR2 (germline): KGHSH, LQKENI. The CDR3 loop reads CASSLQGAMGEKLFF. The CDR3 DNA reads as TGTGCCAGCTCGCTACAGGGGGCGATGGGTGAAAAACTGTTTTTT.

V is TRBV2 and J is TRBJ1-4; 9 positions agree with TRBD1. The V and J ends lost 8 bases and 7 bases, in that order; junction bases with no gene match: 8. From germline, CDR1 is SNHLY and CDR2 FYNNEI. This CDR3 is built from 14 residues. CDR3 coding DNA: TGTGCCAGCTCCGGGACAGGGCGGGGTGAAAAACTGTTTTTT. It encodes CASSGTGRGEKLFF.

This chain connects TRBV2 to TRBJ2-3; 9 bases are a match to TRBD2. The J segment lost 4 bases and the V segment lost 3 bases, leaving 2 bases of the junction unmatched. CDR1 is SNHLY and CDR2 is FYNNEI in the germline V gene. The CDR3 consists of 14 residues. CDR3 residues: CASSDLAGADTQYF. The CDR3 coding sequence is TGTGCCAGCAGTGATTTAGCGGGGGCAGATACGCAGTATTTT.

This clone was seen once. The chain carries TRBV10-2 and TRBJ2-7, with 7 bases that match TRBD1. Germline CDR1 WSHSY, CDR2 SAAADI. CDR3 length: 14 amino acids. Germline trimming cut 0 bases from V and 4 bases from J; bases unmatched to any gene: 3. The CDR3 DNA follows: TGCGCCAGCAGTGAGTCAGGGGGCAGGTACGAGCAGTACTTC. As protein: CASSESGGRYEQYF.

CDR3 region: CAISDSGGQVNSPLHF. In DNA form, the CDR3 reads TGTGCCATCAGTGACTCGGGGGGGCAGGTAAATTCACCCCTCCACTTT. The rearrangement uses TRBV10-3 and TRBJ1-6; the D gene is possibly TRBD1 (6 bases). Germline loops: CDR1 ENHRY, CDR2 SYGVKD. The V end lost 3 bases, the J end lost 7 bases, and 16 bases lay between the germline ends. The CDR3 runs to 16 residues.

This chain joins TRBV19 and TRBJ1-4; TRBD1 agrees at 7 bases. CDR1 is LNHDA, CDR2 SQIVND, per germline (reference sequence). CDR3 size: 15 residues. Unmatched junction bases numbered 9, after V lost 5 bases and J lost 6 bases. The CDR3 loop reads CASSASGTADEKLFF. DNA for the CDR3: TGTGCCAGTAGTGCCTCCGGGACAGCTGATGAAAAACTGTTTTTT.

V and J are TRBV30 and TRBJ2-3; possible D gene TRBD2, 5 bases. Germline assignment: CDR1 GTSNPN and CDR2 SVGIG (reference sequence). CDR3 length equals 15 residues. The V and J ends lost 2 bases and 4 bases respectively, with 16 bases between them. CDR3 amino acids: CAWSRGSGYSDTQYF. CDR3 in DNA: TGTGCCTGGAGTAGAGGGAGCGGCTACTCAGATACGCAGTATTTT.

The rearrangement links TRBV4-3 to TRBJ1-2, with D maybe TRBD1 (5 bases). V lost 4 bases and J lost 4, with 13 bases in between. Germline V CDR1 and CDR2: LGHNA, YSLEER. This CDR3 contains 14 residues. The CDR3 DNA follows: TGCGCCAGCAGCCCCGGAAAGGGGCCCTATGGCTACACCTTC. This translates into CASSPGKGPYGYTF.

The V and J genes are TRBV9 and TRBJ2-3; D may be TRBD1 (6 bases). The germline V gene encodes CDR1 SGDLS and CDR2 YYNGEE. The CDR3 has 15 residues. Trimming stripped 1 base from V and 6 bases from J, with 15 bases between. CDR3 amino acids: CASSVTQVQGDTQYF. For the CDR3, the DNA is TGTGCCAGCAGCGTAACACAGGTCCAGGGGGATACGCAGTATTTT.

V gene TRBV19 combines with J gene TRBJ1-1, with TRBD1 identical over 8 bases. Germline V gene lookup returns CDR1 LNHDA and CDR2 SQIVND (reference sequence). The junction had 8 bases not matched to a gene; V was cut back by 5 bases and J by 6 bases. The CDR3 consists of 14 residues. In DNA form, the CDR3 reads TGTGCCAGTAGTCCGGACAGGGTGGGGGCTGAAGCTTTCTTT. This sequence encodes CASSPDRVGAEAFF.

This clone was seen a single time. J is TRBJ2-2 and V is TRBV11-2; 11 bases match TRBD2. The CDR3 extends over 17 amino acids. Trimming cost V 1 base and J 6 bases; bases outside gene matches: 7. From germline, CDR1 is SGHAT and CDR2 FQNNGV. The CDR3: CASSLGSLAGAAGELFF. CDR3 in DNA: TGTGCCAGCAGCTTAGGGTCACTAGCGGGGGCGGCCGGGGAGCTGTTTTTT.

There are a few counts of this clone. The rearrangement joins TRBV6-1 to TRBJ2-3, with D unclear. Trimming cost V 6 bases and J 0 bases, with 4 bases left between them. The V gene's germline CDR1 is MNHNS and CDR2 SASEGT. The CDR3 loop spans 12 amino acids. Written as DNA, the CDR3 is TGTGCCAGCAGGGCTAGCACAGATACGCAGTATTTT. The encoded protein is CASRASTDTQYF.

This clone came up a few times. The V call is TRBV25-1, the J call TRBJ2-7; TRBD1 matches 7 bases. Germline V CDR1 and CDR2: MGHDK, SYGVNS. CDR3 size: 13 residues. Trimming took 10 bases from V and 0 from J; bases not matched to a gene: 6. The CDR3 sequence: CATKTGNSYEQYF. The CDR3 DNA reads as TGTGCCACCAAGACAGGGAACTCCTACGAGCAGTACTTC.